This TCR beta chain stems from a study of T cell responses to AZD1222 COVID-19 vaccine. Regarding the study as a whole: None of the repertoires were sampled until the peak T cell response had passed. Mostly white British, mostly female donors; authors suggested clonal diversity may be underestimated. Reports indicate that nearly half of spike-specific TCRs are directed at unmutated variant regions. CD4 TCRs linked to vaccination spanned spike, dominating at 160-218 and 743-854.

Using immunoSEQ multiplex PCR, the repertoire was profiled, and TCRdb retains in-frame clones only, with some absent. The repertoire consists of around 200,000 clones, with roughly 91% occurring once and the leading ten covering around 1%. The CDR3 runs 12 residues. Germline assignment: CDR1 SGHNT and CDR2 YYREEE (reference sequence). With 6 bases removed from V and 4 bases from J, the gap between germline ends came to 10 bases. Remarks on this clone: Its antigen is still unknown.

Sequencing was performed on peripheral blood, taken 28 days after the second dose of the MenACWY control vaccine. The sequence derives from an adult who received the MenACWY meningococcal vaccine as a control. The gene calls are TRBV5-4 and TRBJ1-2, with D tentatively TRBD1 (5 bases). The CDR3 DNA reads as TGTGCCAGCACCACCCAGGGCTATGGCTACACCTTC. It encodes CASTTQGYGYTF.